This T cell receptor beta chain was captured in a study of OX40 agonist ivuxolimab in advanced cancers. General notes on the study: Ivuxolimab, which targeted the costimulatory receptor OX40 (CD134), was an agonistic, fully human IgG2 monoclonal antibody. The paper describes the monotherapy dose-escalation part (N of about 57 patients) of the phase I trial of ivuxolimab. Prior anti-PD-1, anti-PD-L1 or anti-CTLA-4 therapy was permitted, and checkpoint inhibitors had been received by 30% to 40% of dose-escalation patients. Partial responses occurred in three dose-escalation patients, of whom one had hepatocellular carcinoma and two had cutaneous melanoma. Of the 50 to 55 patients in dose escalation, about 20 had hepatocellular carcinoma, about 15 had melanoma, 9 had renal cell carcinoma and 9 had head and neck cancer. Intravenous ivuxolimab was administered to patients every 2 weeks at six dose levels: 0.01, 0.1, 0.3, 1.5, 3 and 10 mg/kg. The purpose of peripheral TCRbeta sequencing was to test whether ivuxolimab changed TCR sequence diversity and led to clonal T-cell expansion. A male proportion of 75% to 85% and a mean age of approximately 60 years, ranging from about 23 to 90, were recorded for the dose-escalation cohort. Results and caveats for the whole study, not just this receptor: After ivuxolimab, more expanded clones were found on average in CD8+ T cells than in CD4+ T cells. Low levels of normalized T-cell clonal expansion were also seen in some patients who did not respond. The antigen specificity of the clonally expanded peripheral T cells was not determined. At doses from 0.1 to 3.0 mg/kg, clonal expansion was seen in both CD4+ and CD8+ blood T cells between baseline and week 6. In the 0.1-3.0 mg/kg groups, partial responders had among the lowest normalized peripheral clonal expansion, particularly in CD8+ T cells.

To sequence the TCRbeta CDR3 region, genomic DNA was isolated from the sorted cells. TCRbeta CDR3 regions were sequenced using the immunoSEQ Assay. TCRdb mirrors the immuneACCESS table, restricted to in-frame sequences. Some clones are absent from its copies; in checked studies, under half trace to an unresolved V gene, and the reason for the others is unknown. In this sample the table shows about 63,000 clones, roughly four fifths of which occur a single time. Jointly, the top ten make up roughly 1.5% of the sample. The germline ends are 15 bases apart after V is trimmed by 5 bases and J by 8 bases. CDR1 MNHNS and CDR2 SASEGT were looked up in the germline V gene. Measured from the cysteine to the phenylalanine, the CDR3 is 14 residues long. Here the CDR3 DNA is all that survives: 42 bases in frame from base 1. This clone was found many times. Its antigen is unknown. Base quality data are lacking; no much larger clone is found one base away.

The trial excluded patients who had a history of autoimmune disease or who were on systemic immunosuppression. In every dose cohort, peripheral blood was drawn for TCR sequencing at baseline, cycle 4 day 1, and cycle 7 day 1. The samples were drawn from a first-in-human, open-label, multicenter phase I dose-escalation trial of ivuxolimab. Adults with locally advanced or metastatic melanoma, renal cell carcinoma, hepatocellular carcinoma or head and neck squamous cell carcinoma were enrolled in the trial. Before TCR sequencing, CD4+ T cells and CD8+ T cells from peripheral blood were sorted into separate populations.

This receptor chain uses TRBV6-1 and TRBJ2-2; the D region possibly corresponds to TRBD2 (6 bases align). The specimen was CD4+ or CD8+ T cells sorted from blood, collected in a trial of the OX40 agonist ivuxolimab. The sequence was collected from an adult with an advanced solid tumor such as melanoma, head and neck, liver or kidney cancer. Here the CDR3 is given as CASSPTAGLGELFF. In nucleotide form, the sequence is TGTGCCAGCAGTCCTACGGCGGGGTTGGGGGAGCTGTTTTTT.